Below are 8 T cell receptor beta chains sequenced from a single sample in a study of blood T cell repertoires in COVID-19 (dated by TCRdb to the early 2020s). Library creation used the immunoSEQ multiplex PCR assay. Here the immuneACCESS table is served through TCRdb, limited to in-frame sequences with V and J called. Missing clones are a known gap in these copies; in checked studies unresolved V genes cover under half, and the rest lacks a known reason. Across this sample there are fewer than 350,000 clones, with approximately 88% seen only once. 9.4% of the sample is in the top ten clones. The sequenced sample consisted of peripheral blood. The receptors here all came from a man aged 18 to 35 with active or convalescent COVID-19.

The rearrangement uses TRBV5-1 and TRBJ1-5, with 8 bases that match TRBD1. Trimming at V came to 2 bases and at J to 3 bases, leaving 4 bases not matched to a gene. This CDR3 has 15 residues. Germline V gene sequence: CDR1 SGHRS, CDR2 YFSETQ. This CDR3 reads CASSLGTGINQPQHF. The CDR3 nucleotides are TGCGCCAGCAGCTTAGGGACAGGCATCAATCAGCCCCAGCATTTT. Drawing the rest from reference TRBV5-1 and TRBJ1-5, the complete variable domain is KAGVTQTPRYLIKTRGQQVTLSCSPISGHRSVSWYQQTPGQGLQFLFEYFSETQRNKGNFPGRFSGRQFSNSRSEMNVSTLELGDSALYLCASSLGTGINQPQHFGDGTRLSIL.

The rearrangement links TRBV27 to TRBJ2-3, with 7 bases aligning to TRBD1. Looked up from germline, CDR1 is MNHEY and CDR2 is SMNVEV (reference sequence). With 3 bases clipped from V and 0 bases from J, the junction kept 9 bases outside the gene matches. This CDR3 is built from 17 residues. The DNA for the CDR3 is TGTGCCAGCAGTTTCGCTCGGGACAGAACTAGCACAGATACGCAGTATTTT. The encoded protein is CASSFARDRTSTDTQYF.

V and J are TRBV24-1 and TRBJ1-2; D unclear. Germline V gene data show CDR1 as KGHDR and CDR2 as SFDVKD. CDR3 length equals 16 residues. V was shortened by 4 bases and J by 3 bases, with 17 bases between the two germline ends. The CDR3 sequence is CATSDPVRNTHYGYTF. The CDR3 nucleotides are TGTGCCACCAGTGACCCCGTCAGAAATACCCACTATGGCTACACCTTC.

The rearrangement links TRBV11-2 to TRBJ1-6; TRBD1 agrees at 8 bases. This CDR3 has 16 residues. J was trimmed by 5 bases and V by 5 bases; bases with no gene match: 8. Germline V gene sequence: CDR1 SGHAT, CDR2 FQNNGV. CDR3 protein: CASSQVGQANNSPLHF. For the CDR3, the DNA is TGTGCCAGCAGCCAAGTGGGACAGGCCAATAATTCACCCCTCCACTTT. Based on the CDR3 plus reference TRBV11-2 and TRBJ1-6, the full variable domain is EAGVAQSPRYKIIEKRQSVAFWCNPISGHATLYWYQQILGQGPKLLIQFQNNGVVDDSQLPKDRFSAERLKGVDSTLKIQPAKLEDSAVYLCASSQVGQANNSPLHFGNGTRLTVT.

The CDR3 protein is CASSPKLAPTPHEQFF. The CDR3, as DNA: TGTGCCAGCAGCCCTAAACTAGCGCCTACCCCCCATGAGCAGTTCTTC. V gene TRBV9 combines with J gene TRBJ2-1; 7 positions match TRBD2. With V trimmed by 4 bases and J by 8 bases, 15 bases remained unmatched. CDR1 and CDR2 from the germline V gene are SGDLS and YYNGEE. There are 16 residues in the CDR3.

The V gene is TRBV5-1, the J gene TRBJ2-7, with D perhaps matching TRBD1 (6 bases). This CDR3 comprises 12 residues. From germline, CDR1 is SGHRS and CDR2 YFSETQ. V lost 3 bases and J 5 bases, leaving 9 bases between the germline ends. The CDR3 DNA reads TGCGCCAGCAGCTCGGACAGCGACGAGCAGTACTTC. Protein product: CASSSDSDEQYF.

The V call is TRBV15, the J call TRBJ2-5, with 12 bases that match TRBD2. Looked up from germline, CDR1 is LNHNV and CDR2 is YYDKDF (reference sequence). The length of the CDR3 is 19 residues. After removal of 5 bases from V and 0 bases from J, the junction contained 13 bases not matched to a gene. In nucleotides, the CDR3 is TGTGCCACCAGCCCCCATCCCCTTACTAGCGGGGGGCACCAAGAGACCCAGTACTTC. Translation: CATSPHPLTSGGHQETQYF.

CDR3 loop: CASSQEGGGAETQYF. The CDR3 coding sequence is TGTGCCAGCAGCCAAGAGGGCGGGGGGGCGGAGACCCAGTACTTC. The chain combines TRBV3-1 (or the pseudogene TRBV3-2) with TRBJ2-5; 9 bases are shared with TRBD2. Trimming removed 0 bases from V and 5 bases from J; junction bases left unmatched: 4. Germline CDR1 LGHDT, CDR2 YNNKEL (reference sequence). The CDR3 extends over 15 amino acids.